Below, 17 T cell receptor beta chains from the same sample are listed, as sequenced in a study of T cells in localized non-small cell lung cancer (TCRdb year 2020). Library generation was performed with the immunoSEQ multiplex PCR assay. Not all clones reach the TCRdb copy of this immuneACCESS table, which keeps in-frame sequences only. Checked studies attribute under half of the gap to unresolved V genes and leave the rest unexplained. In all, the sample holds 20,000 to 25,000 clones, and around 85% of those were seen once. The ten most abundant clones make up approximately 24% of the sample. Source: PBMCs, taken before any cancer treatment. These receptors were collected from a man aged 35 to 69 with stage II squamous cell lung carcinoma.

Here the CDR3 reads CASSPREGEETQYF. DNA for the CDR3: TGTGCCAGCAGCCCCCGCGAGGGAGAGGAGACCCAGTACTTC. The gene calls are TRBV9 and TRBJ2-5; tentatively, D is TRBD2 (5 bases). Germline CDR1 is SGDLS and CDR2 is YYNGEE. Trimming left V 4 bases short and J 5 bases short, with 15 bases between. The CDR3 is 14 residues long.

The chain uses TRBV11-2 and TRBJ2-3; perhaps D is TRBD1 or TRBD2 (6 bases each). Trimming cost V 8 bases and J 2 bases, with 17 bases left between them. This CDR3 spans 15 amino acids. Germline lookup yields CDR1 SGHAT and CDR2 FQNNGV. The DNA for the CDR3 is TGTGCCAGCGGGAGGACAGTCCTGATCACAGATACGCAGTATTTT. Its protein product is CASGRTVLITDTQYF.

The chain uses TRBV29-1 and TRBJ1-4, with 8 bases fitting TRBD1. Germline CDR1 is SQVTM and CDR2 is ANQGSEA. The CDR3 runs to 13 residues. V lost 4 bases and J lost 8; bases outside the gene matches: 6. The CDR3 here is CSVGGTGDEKLFF. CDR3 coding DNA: TGCAGCGTTGGGGGGACAGGTGACGAAAAACTGTTTTTT.

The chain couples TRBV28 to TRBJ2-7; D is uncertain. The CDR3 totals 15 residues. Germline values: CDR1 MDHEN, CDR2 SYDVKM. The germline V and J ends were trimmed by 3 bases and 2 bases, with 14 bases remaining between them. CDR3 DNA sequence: TGTGCCAGCAGTTTGCGGCACCCCCCACCCTACGAGCAGTACTTC. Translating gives CASSLRHPPPYEQYF.

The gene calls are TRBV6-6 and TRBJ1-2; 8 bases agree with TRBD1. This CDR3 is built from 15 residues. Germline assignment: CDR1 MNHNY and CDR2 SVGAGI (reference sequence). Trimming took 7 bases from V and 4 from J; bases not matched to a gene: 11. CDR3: CASTPGTGIFYGYTF. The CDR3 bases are TGTGCCAGCACCCCCGGGACAGGAATTTTCTATGGCTACACCTTC.

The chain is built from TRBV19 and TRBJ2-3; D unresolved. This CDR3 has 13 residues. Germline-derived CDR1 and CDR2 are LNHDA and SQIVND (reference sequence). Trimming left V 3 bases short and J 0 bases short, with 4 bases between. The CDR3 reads CASSIKSTDTQYF. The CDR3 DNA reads TGTGCCAGTAGTATTAAGAGCACAGATACGCAGTATTTT.

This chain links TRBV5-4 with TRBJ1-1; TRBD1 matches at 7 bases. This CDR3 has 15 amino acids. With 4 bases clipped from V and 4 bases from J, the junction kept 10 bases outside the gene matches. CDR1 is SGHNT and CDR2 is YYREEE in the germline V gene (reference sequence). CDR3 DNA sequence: TGTGCCAGCAGCCTTAACAGGGGAGGTAGCACTGAAGCTTTCTTT. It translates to CASSLNRGGSTEAFF.

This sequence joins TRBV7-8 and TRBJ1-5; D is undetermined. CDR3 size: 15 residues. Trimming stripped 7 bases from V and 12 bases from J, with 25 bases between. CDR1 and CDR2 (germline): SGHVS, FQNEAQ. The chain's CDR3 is CASTRTAETWGVQHF. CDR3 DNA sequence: TGTGCCAGCACCCGAACCGCGGAAACCTGGGGAGTCCAGCATTTT.

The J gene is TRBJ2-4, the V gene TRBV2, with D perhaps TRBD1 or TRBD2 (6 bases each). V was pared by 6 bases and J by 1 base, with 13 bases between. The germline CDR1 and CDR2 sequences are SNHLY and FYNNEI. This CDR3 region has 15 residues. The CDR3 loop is CASRRGVLAKNIQYF. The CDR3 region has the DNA TGTGCCAGCAGGAGGGGGGTGCTGGCCAAAAACATTCAGTACTTC.

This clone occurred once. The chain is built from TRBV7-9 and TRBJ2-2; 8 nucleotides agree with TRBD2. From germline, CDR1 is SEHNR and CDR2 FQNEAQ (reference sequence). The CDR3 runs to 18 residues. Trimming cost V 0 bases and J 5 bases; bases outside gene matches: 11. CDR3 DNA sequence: TGTGCCAGCAGCTTAGCGAACCGACGACTAGCGAGGACCGGGGAGCTGTTTTTT. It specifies CASSLANRRLARTGELFF.

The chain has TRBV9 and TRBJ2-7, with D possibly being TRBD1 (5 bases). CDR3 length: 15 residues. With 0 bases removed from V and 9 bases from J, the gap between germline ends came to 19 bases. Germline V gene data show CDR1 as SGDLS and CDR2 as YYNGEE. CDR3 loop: CASSVGDQPQTGQYF. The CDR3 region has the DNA TGTGCCAGCAGCGTAGGCGATCAACCCCAAACAGGGCAGTACTTC.

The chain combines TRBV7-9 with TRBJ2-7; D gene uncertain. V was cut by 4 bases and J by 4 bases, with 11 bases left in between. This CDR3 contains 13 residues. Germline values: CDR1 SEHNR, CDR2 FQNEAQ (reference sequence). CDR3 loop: CASSSLGSYEQYF. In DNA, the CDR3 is TGTGCCAGCAGCTCCCTCGGATCGTACGAGCAGTACTTC.

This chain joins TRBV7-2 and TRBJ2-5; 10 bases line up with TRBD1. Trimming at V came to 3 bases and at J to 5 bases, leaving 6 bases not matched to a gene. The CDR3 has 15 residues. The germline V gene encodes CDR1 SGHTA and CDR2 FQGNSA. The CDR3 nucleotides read TGTGCCAGCAGCTTGGGACAGGGGCCTCTGGAGACCCAGTACTTC. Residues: CASSLGQGPLETQYF.

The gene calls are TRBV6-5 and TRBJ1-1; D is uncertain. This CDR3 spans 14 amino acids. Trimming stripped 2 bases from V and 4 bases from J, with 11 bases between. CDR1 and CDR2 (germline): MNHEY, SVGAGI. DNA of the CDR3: TGTGCCAGCAGTTACGGTCTACTAGGCACTGAAGCTTTCTTT. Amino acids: CASSYGLLGTEAFF.

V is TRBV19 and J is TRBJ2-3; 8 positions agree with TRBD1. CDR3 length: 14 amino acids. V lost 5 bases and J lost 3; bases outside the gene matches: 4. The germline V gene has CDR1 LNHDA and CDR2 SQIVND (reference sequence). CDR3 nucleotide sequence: TGTGCCAGTAGTGAGGACAGGGAGACAGATACGCAGTATTTT. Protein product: CASSEDRETDTQYF.

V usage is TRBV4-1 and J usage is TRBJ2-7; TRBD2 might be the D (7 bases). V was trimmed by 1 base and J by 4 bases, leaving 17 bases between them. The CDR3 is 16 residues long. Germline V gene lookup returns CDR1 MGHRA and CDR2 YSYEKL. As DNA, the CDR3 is TGCGCCAGCAGCCAAGTTTCCGGCGGGGGCGAGTACGAGCAGTACTTC. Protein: CASSQVSGGGEYEQYF.

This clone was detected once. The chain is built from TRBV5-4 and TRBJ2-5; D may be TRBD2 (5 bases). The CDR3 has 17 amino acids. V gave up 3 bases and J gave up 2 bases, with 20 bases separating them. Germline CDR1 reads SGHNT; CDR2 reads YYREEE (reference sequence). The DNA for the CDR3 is TGTGCCAGCAGCTCTGTTCCGGCCCGGAGAGGGCAAGAGACCCAGTACTTC. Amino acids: CASSSVPARRGQETQYF.